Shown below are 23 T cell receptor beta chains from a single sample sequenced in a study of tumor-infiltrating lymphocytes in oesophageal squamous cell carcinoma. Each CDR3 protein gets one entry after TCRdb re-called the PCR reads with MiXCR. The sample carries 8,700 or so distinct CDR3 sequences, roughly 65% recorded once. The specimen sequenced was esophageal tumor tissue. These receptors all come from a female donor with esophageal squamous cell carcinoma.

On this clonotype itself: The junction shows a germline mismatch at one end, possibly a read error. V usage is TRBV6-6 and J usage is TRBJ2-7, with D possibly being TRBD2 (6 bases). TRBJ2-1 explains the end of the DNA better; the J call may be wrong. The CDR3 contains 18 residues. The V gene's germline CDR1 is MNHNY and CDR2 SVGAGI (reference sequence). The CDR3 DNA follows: TGTGCCAACAGTTACTCGGGACGGGGGAGTAGCTCCTACAATGAGCAGTTCTTC. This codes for CANSYSGRGSSSYNEQFF.

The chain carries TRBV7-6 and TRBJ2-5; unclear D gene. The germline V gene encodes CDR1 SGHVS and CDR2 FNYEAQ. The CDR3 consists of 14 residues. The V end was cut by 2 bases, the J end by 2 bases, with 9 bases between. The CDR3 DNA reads TGTGCCAGCAGCTTATCCCAGGCTCAAGAGACCCAGTACTTC. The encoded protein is CASSLSQAQETQYF. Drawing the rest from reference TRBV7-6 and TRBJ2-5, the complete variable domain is GAGVSQSPRYKVTKRGQDVALRCDPISGHVSLYWYRQALGQGPEFLTYFNYEAQQDKSGLPNDRFSAERPEGSISTLTIQRTEQRDSAMYRCASSLSQAQETQYFGPGTRLLVL.

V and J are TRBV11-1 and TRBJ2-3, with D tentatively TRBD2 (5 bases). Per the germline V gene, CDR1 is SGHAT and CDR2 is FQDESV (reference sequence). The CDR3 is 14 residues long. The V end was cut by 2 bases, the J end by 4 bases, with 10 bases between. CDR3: CASSLPAEADTQYF. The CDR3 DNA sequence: TGTGCCAGCAGCTTACCAGCGGAAGCAGATACGCAGTATTTT.

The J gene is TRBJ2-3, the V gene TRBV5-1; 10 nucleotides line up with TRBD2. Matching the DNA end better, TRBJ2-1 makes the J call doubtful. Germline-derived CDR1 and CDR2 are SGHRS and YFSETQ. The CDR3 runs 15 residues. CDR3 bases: TGCGCCAGCAGCTTGGATGCTAGCGGGAGCGATGAGCAGTTCTTC. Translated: CASSLDASGSDEQFF.

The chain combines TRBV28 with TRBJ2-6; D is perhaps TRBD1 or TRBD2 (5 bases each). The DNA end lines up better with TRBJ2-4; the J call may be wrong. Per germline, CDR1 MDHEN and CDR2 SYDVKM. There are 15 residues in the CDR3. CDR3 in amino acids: CASSPDGDAENIQYF. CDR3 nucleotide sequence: TGTGCCAGCAGCCCTGATGGGGACGCCGAAAACATTCAGTACTTC.

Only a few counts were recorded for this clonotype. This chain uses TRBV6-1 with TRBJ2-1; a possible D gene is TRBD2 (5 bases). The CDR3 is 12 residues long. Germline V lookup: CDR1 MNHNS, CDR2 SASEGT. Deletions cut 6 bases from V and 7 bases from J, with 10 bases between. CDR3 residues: CASRLDTNEQFF. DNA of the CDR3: TGTGCCAGCAGACTAGACACTAATGAGCAGTTCTTC.

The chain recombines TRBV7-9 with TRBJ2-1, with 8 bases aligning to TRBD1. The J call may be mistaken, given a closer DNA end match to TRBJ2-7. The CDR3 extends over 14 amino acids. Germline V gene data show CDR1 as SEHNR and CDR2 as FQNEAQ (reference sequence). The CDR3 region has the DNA TGTGCCAGCAGCGTGTGGACAGGGTCCTACGAGCAGTACTTC. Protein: CASSVWTGSYEQYF.

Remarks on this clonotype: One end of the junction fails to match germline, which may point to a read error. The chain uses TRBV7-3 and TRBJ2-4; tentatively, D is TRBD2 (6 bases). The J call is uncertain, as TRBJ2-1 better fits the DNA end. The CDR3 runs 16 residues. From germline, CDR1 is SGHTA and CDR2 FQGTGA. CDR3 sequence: CVSSPYTSSKVNEQFF. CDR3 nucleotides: TGTGTCAGCAGCCCCTACACTAGCAGTAAAGTCAATGAGCAGTTCTTC.

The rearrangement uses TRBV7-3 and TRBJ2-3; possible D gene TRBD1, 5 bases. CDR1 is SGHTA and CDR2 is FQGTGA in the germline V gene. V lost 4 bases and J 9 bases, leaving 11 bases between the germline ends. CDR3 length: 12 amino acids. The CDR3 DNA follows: TGTGCCAGCAGCTCCTCCTCAGGGACGCAGTATTTT. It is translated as CASSSSSGTQYF. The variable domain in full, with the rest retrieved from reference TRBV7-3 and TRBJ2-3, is GAGVSQTPSNKVTEKGKYVELRCDPISGHTALYWYRQSLGQGPEFLIYFQGTGAADDSGLPNDRFFAVRPEGSVSTLKIQRTERGDSAVYLCASSSSSGTQYFGPGTRLTVL.

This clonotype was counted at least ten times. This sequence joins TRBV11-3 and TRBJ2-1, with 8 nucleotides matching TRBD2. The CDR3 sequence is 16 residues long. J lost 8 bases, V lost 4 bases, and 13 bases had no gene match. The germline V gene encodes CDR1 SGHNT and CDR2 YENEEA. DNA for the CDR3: TGTGCCAGCAGCTACATTAGCAGCGGGAGAAACGATGAGCAGTTCTTC. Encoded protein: CASSYISSGRNDEQFF.

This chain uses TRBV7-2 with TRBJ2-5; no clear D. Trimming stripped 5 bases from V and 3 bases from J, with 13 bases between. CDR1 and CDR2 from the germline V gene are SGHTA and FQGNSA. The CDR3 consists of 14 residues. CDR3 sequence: CASSPRLSEETQYF. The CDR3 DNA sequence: TGTGCCAGCAGCCCGAGACTTTCGGAAGAGACCCAGTACTTC.

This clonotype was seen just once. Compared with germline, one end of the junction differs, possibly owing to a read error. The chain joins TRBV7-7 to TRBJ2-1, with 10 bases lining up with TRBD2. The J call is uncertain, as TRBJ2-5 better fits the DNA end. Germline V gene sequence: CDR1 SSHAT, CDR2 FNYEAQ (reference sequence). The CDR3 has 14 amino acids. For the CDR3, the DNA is TGTGCTAGCAGCTCCAGCGGGAGGGTAGAGACCCAGTACTTC. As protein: CASSSSGRVETQYF.

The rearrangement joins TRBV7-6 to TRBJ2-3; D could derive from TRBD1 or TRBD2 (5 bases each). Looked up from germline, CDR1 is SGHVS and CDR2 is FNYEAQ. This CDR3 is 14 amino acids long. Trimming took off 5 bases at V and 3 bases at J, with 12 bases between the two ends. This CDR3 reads CASSAGWGTDTQYF. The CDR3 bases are TGTGCCAGCAGCGCAGGATGGGGGACAGATACGCAGTATTTT.

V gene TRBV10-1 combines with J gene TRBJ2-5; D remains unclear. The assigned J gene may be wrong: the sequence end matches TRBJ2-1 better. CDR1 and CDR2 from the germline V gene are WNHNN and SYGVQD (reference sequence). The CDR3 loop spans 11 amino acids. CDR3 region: CASSANNEQFF. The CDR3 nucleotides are TGCGCCAGCAGTGCAAACAATGAGCAGTTCTTC.

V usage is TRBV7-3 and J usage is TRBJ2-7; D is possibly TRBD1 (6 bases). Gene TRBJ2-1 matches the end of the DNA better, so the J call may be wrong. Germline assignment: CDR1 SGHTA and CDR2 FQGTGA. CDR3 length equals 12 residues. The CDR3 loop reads CASSLTGNEQFF. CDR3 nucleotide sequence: TGTGCCAGCAGCTTGACAGGTAATGAGCAGTTCTTC.

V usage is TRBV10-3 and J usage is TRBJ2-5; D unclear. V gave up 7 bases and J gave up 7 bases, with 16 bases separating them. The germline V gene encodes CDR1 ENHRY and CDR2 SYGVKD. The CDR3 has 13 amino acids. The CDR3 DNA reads TGTGCCATCAAAGCCCCAAGTTTGGGGACCCAGTACTTC. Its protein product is CAIKAPSLGTQYF.

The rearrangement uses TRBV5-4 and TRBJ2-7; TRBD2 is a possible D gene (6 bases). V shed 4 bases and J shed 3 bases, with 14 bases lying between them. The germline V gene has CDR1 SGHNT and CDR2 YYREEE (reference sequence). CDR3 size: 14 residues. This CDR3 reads CASSRAGLNYEQYF. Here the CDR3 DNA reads TGTGCCAGCAGCAGGGCGGGACTTAACTACGAGCAGTACTTC.

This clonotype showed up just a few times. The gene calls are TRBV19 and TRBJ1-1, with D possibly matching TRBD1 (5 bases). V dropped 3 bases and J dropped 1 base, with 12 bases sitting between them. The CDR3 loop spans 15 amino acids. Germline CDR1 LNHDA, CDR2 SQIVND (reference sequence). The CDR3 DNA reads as TGTGCCAGTAGTATCCTCCGTGACAGGAACACTGAAGCTTTCTTT. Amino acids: CASSILRDRNTEAFF.

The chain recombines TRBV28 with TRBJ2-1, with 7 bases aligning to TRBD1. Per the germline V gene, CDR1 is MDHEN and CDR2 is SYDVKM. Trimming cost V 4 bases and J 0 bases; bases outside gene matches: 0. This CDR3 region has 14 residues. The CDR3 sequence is CASSWDSSYNEQFF. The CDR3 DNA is TGTGCCAGCAGTTGGGACAGCTCCTACAATGAGCAGTTCTTC. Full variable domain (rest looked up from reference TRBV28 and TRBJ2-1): DVKVTQSSRYLVKRTGEKVFLECVQDMDHENMFWYRQDPGLGLRLIYFSYDVKMKEKGDIPEGYSVSREKKERFSLILESASTNQTSMYLCASSWDSSYNEQFFGPGTRLTVL.

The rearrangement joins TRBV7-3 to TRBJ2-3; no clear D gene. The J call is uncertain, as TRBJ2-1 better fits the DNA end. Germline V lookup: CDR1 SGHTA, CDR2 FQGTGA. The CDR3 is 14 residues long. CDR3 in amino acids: CASSSDAFYNEQFF. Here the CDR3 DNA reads TGTGCCAGCAGCTCAGATGCCTTCTACAATGAGCAGTTCTTC.

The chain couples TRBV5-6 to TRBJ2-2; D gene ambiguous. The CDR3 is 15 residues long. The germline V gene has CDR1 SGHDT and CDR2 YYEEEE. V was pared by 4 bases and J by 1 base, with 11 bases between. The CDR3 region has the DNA TGTGCCAGCAGCCGGCTAGGTCTGAACACCGGGGAGCTGTTTTTT. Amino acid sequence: CASSRLGLNTGELFF.

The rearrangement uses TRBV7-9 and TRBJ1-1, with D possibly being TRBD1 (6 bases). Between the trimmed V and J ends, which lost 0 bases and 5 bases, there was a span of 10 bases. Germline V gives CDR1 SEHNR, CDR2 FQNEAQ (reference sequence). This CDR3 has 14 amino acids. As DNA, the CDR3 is TGTGCCAGCAGCTTAGCGGGGGCGAAAACTGAAGCTTTCTTT. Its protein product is CASSLAGAKTEAFF.

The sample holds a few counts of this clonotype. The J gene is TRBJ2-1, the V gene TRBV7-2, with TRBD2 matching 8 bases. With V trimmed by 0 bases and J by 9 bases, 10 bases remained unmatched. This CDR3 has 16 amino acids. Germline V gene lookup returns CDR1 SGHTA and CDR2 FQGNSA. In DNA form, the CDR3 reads TGTGCCAGCAGCTTAGCGGGTCCGGGACTAGGAGGTGAGCAGTTCTTC. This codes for CASSLAGPGLGGEQFF.